Following are 7 T cell receptor beta chains from one sample sequenced in a study of technical replicates of blood from several donors. The table came from immunoSEQ multiplex PCR; TCRdb's copy has only in-frame clones and leaves some out. The profile covers about 82,000 clones, with around 94% appearing a single time and roughly 0.4% taken by the ten largest. Sequencing was carried out using T cells isolated from PBMCs. These receptors all come from a human donor in good health.

The rearrangement uses TRBV7-8 and TRBJ1-3, with a weak D call TRBD1 (5 bases). Looked up from germline, CDR1 is SGHVS and CDR2 is FQNEAQ. This CDR3 spans 13 amino acids. Trimming stripped 9 bases from V and 3 bases from J, with 12 bases between. CDR3 sequence: CASDGGFGNTIYF. DNA of the CDR3: TGTGCCAGTGACGGGGGATTTGGAAACACCATATATTTT. Filled out from reference TRBV7-8 and TRBJ1-3, the complete variable domain reads GAGVSQSPRYKVAKRGQDVALRCDPISGHVSLFWYQQALGQGPEFLTYFQNEAQLDKSGLPSDRFFAERPEGSVSTLKIQRTQQEDSAVYLCASDGGFGNTIYFGEGSWLTVV.

The chain employs TRBV6-1 and TRBJ2-7; TRBD2 matches 9 bases. The ends lost 8 bases at V and 5 bases at J; junction bases unmatched: 13. Germline values: CDR1 MNHNS, CDR2 SASEGT. The length of the CDR3 is 15 residues. The CDR3 here is CASSFTGAGGHEQYF. In nucleotides, the CDR3 is TGTGCCAGCTCGTTCACCGGAGCGGGAGGACACGAGCAGTACTTC.

V gene TRBV29-1 combines with J gene TRBJ1-3, with 7 bases fitting TRBD1. There are 12 residues in the CDR3. Germline V lookup: CDR1 SQVTM, CDR2 ANQGSEA. With V trimmed by 7 bases and J by 4 bases, 4 bases remained unmatched. CDR3 protein: CSGAGGGNTIYF. The CDR3 DNA sequence: TGCAGCGGCGCAGGGGGAGGAAACACCATATATTTT.

The CDR3 bases are TGTGCCAGCAGCCCGGGACTCCCCCCGGGAGGTGGCTACACCTTC. Its translation is CASSPGLPPGGGYTF. V and J are TRBV11-2 and TRBJ1-2, with D tentatively TRBD1 (5 bases). V lost 5 bases to trimming and J lost 7 bases, with 20 bases between them. The CDR3 loop spans 15 amino acids. Germline V gene lookup returns CDR1 SGHAT and CDR2 FQNNGV.

V gene TRBV7-9 combines with J gene TRBJ2-7, with a tentative D call TRBD2 (7 bases). Germline V gene data show CDR1 as SEHNR and CDR2 as FQNEAQ (reference sequence). The CDR3 has 13 residues. V lost 6 bases and J 4 bases, leaving 13 bases between the germline ends. The chain's CDR3 is CASSPGGGYEQYF. CDR3 nucleotides: TGTGCCAGCAGTCCGGGGGGCGGGTACGAGCAGTACTTC.

The chain joins TRBV27 to TRBJ2-7; weak D call: TRBD2 (5 bases). CDR3 length: 16 residues. CDR1 is MNHEY, CDR2 SMNVEV, per germline (reference sequence). V was cut by 1 base and J by 3 bases, with 16 bases left in between. CDR3 coding DNA: TGTGCCAGCAGTTTATTTGGGGTGCCGGGGTACTACGAGCAGTACTTC. Translating it yields CASSLFGVPGYYEQYF.

The chain joins TRBV5-4 to TRBJ1-1, with 7 bases aligning to TRBD1. The germline gives CDR1 SGHNT, CDR2 YYREEE (reference sequence). The V and J ends lost 4 bases and 5 bases, in that order; junction bases with no gene match: 11. The CDR3 is made up of 15 amino acids. This CDR3 is CASSPQTGEWTEAFF. The CDR3 coding sequence is TGTGCCAGCAGCCCCCAAACAGGGGAGTGGACTGAAGCTTTCTTT.